This T cell receptor beta chain was retrieved from a study of cytomegalovirus exposure and HLA in healthy donors. Overall study findings and caveats: In a later analysis, specific HLA alleles were associated with approximately 17,000 TCR beta sequences at a 0.05 false discovery rate. Researchers reported in a later analysis that a missense DCLRE1C variant was tied to TCR beta V- and J-gene trimming. Some segments of the V type, notably TRBV6-2 and TRBV6-3, were excluded as indistinguishable.

Details on this clone: The antigen remains unidentified.

In the PCR, 60 Vbeta and 13 Jbeta primers were used. Using immunoSEQ multiplex PCR, the repertoire was profiled, and TCRdb retains in-frame clones only, with some absent. The sample lists under 200,000 clones, more than 70% occurring once. The V gene lost 5 bases and the J gene lost 7 bases, with 9 bases spanning the gap. There are 12 residues in the CDR3. In germline, CDR1 is SGHNT, CDR2 YENEEA. Donors were ostensibly healthy at sampling, although undocumented immune exposures were probable. The TCR originated in a male donor in good health and CMV-seropositive. This chain joins TRBV11-3 and TRBJ2-1, with a weak D call TRBD1 (6 bases). The material sequenced was PBMCs. The CDR3 DNA reads TGTGCCAGCAGCCGGACAGTTAATGAGCAGTTCTTC. Translated: CASSRTVNEQFF.